Each of the 21 T cell receptor beta chains below was sequenced from the same sample in a study of cytomegalovirus exposure and HLA in healthy donors. The study ran its PCR with 60 Vbeta and 13 Jbeta primers. Data came from immunoSEQ multiplex PCR; TCRdb stores just in-frame clones and leaves some out. The data show more than 95,000 clones, with about 80% seen just once and roughly 3.1% held by the top ten. Sample: PBMCs. The receptors stem from a man aged 25-40 years in good health and CMV-seronegative.

The V and J genes are TRBV5-1 and TRBJ1-1; 7 positions match TRBD1. V gave up 1 base and J gave up 3 bases; unmatched junction bases: 9. The CDR3 runs to 16 residues. Germline V gene sequence: CDR1 SGHRS, CDR2 YFSETQ. CDR3 region: CASSLTPTGKDTEAFF. The CDR3 nucleotides read TGCGCCAGCAGCTTGACCCCGACAGGGAAGGACACTGAAGCTTTCTTT.

V gene TRBV5-4 combines with J gene TRBJ2-7; the D gene is possibly TRBD2 (6 bases). The CDR3 loop spans 15 amino acids. With 6 bases removed from V and 3 bases from J, the gap between germline ends came to 19 bases. Germline assignment: CDR1 SGHNT and CDR2 YYREEE (reference sequence). The CDR3 DNA follows: TGTGCCAGCACCGAGGTGGAACGGGGGAACTACGAGCAGTACTTC. This encodes CASTEVERGNYEQYF.

The V and J genes are TRBV6-5 and TRBJ2-7; 10 bases are a match to TRBD1. The V gene's germline CDR1 is MNHEY and CDR2 SVGAGI. V lost 5 bases and J lost 1; bases outside the gene matches: 5. This CDR3 has 15 amino acids. CDR3 residues: CASSLGQGLSYEQYF. The CDR3 bases are TGTGCCAGCAGTCTGGGACAGGGGCTGTCCTACGAGCAGTACTTC.

The V call is TRBV9, the J call TRBJ2-3; tentative D call: TRBD1 (5 bases). V lost 0 bases to trimming and J lost 0 bases, with 11 bases between them. Germline V lookup: CDR1 SGDLS, CDR2 YYNGEE. The CDR3 contains 16 residues. In nucleotides, the CDR3 is TGTGCCAGCAGCGTAGAAGTTGGGGCTAGCACAGATACGCAGTATTTT. Protein product: CASSVEVGASTDTQYF.

V and J are TRBV10-3 and TRBJ2-5; 9 bases align to TRBD1. The tail of the sequence fits TRBJ2-7 better, so the J call may be wrong. Germline V gives CDR1 ENHRY, CDR2 SYGVKD. The CDR3 has 14 residues. The CDR3 bases are TGTGCCATCAAGACAGGGGGGAGCTCCTACGAGCAGTACTTC. It is translated as CAIKTGGSSYEQYF.

The gene calls are TRBV10-1 and TRBJ2-1, with D possibly matching TRBD2 (6 bases). The CDR3 runs to 19 residues. The V and J ends lost 2 bases and 6 bases respectively, with 26 bases between them. Germline assignment: CDR1 WNHNN and CDR2 SYGVQD (reference sequence). The CDR3 nucleotides read TGCGCCAGCAGTGAGGGCTTCCAGGACTACCATTGGAGGAGCAATGAGCAGTTCTTC. Protein product: CASSEGFQDYHWRSNEQFF.

The chain carries TRBV7-3 and TRBJ1-2; weak D call: TRBD1 (6 bases). The CDR3 spans 12 residues. Germline-derived CDR1 and CDR2 are SGHTA and FQGTGA. V was shortened by 5 bases and J by 6 bases, with 10 bases between the two germline ends. This chain's CDR3 is CASSRGGDGYTF. The CDR3 DNA reads TGTGCCAGCAGCCGAGGGGGGGATGGCTACACCTTC.

This chain uses TRBV19 with TRBJ1-2, with D perhaps matching TRBD1 (6 bases). The CDR3 has 14 amino acids. Trimming removed 5 bases from V and 2 bases from J, with 12 bases in between. Germline CDR1 and CDR2: LNHDA and SQIVND (reference sequence). Written as DNA, the CDR3 is TGTGCCAGTAGTTCGGGGGGGACAAACTATGGCTACACCTTC. Translating it yields CASSSGGTNYGYTF.

This chain links TRBV28 with TRBJ1-1, with a possible D match to TRBD1 (5 bases). The CDR3 is 12 amino acids. In germline, CDR1 is MDHEN, CDR2 SYDVKM. CDR3 nucleotide sequence: TGTGGGATCGGGCAGGGTTTCACTGAAGCTTTCTTT. It translates to CGIGQGFTEAFF.

The chain couples TRBV19 to TRBJ2-1; the match to TRBD1 covers 8 bases. The CDR3 loop spans 15 amino acids. Germline V lookup: CDR1 LNHDA, CDR2 SQIVND (reference sequence). The junction had 4 bases not matched to a gene; V was cut back by 3 bases and J by 3 bases. The CDR3 nucleotides are TGTGCCAGTAGTATGTCAGGGGGCGACTACAATGAGCAGTTCTTC. Translating it yields CASSMSGGDYNEQFF.

This clone appeared once. The V and J genes are TRBV30 and TRBJ1-2, with TRBD1 matching 8 bases. CDR1 GTSNPN and CDR2 SVGIG come from the germline V gene (reference sequence). This CDR3 contains 14 residues. The J segment lost 3 bases and the V segment lost 2 bases, leaving 5 bases of the junction unmatched. The CDR3 protein is CAWSLLDRDYGYTF. The DNA for the CDR3 is TGTGCCTGGAGTTTATTGGACAGGGACTATGGCTACACCTTC.

CDR3 region: CASSSREPDTQYF. The CDR3 nucleotides read TGTGCCAGTAGTTCTAGAGAACCAGATACGCAGTATTTT. This chain links TRBV19 with TRBJ2-3; no firm D call. Germline V gene sequence: CDR1 LNHDA, CDR2 SQIVND (reference sequence). This CDR3 comprises 13 residues. Trimming pared 5 bases from V and 4 bases from J, leaving 10 bases between.

V and J are TRBV28 and TRBJ2-2; 12 positions match TRBD1. Germline V gene sequence: CDR1 MDHEN, CDR2 SYDVKM. V was pared by 7 bases and J by 2 bases, with 8 bases of the junction left unmatched. This CDR3 comprises 17 residues. CDR3 protein: CASTFGGQGANTGELFF. DNA of the CDR3: TGTGCCAGCACCTTCGGGGGACAGGGGGCTAACACCGGGGAGCTGTTTTTT.

This clone has a single count. The gene calls are TRBV4-2 and TRBJ2-7, with 7 bases identical to TRBD2. Germline CDR1 and CDR2: LGHNA and YNFKEQ. This CDR3 has 15 amino acids. The J segment lost 2 bases and the V segment lost 1 base, leaving 5 bases of the junction unmatched. CDR3 coding DNA: TGTGCCAGCAGCCAAGTCCTAGCGGAAACCTACGAGCAGTACTTC. It specifies CASSQVLAETYEQYF.

The CDR3 DNA reads TGTGCCAGCAGTAGGAGCGGCAGCCTCACCTCCTACGAGCAGTACTTC. Protein sequence: CASSRSGSLTSYEQYF. The chain employs TRBV11-1 and TRBJ2-7, with D possibly TRBD2 on 5 matching bases. The CDR3 is 16 amino acids. Trimming took 6 bases from V and 0 from J, leaving 18 bases between them. The V gene's germline CDR1 is SGHAT and CDR2 FQDESV (reference sequence). The variable domain in full, with the rest retrieved from reference TRBV11-1 and TRBJ2-7, is EAEVAQSPRYKITEKSQAVAFWCDPISGHATLYWYRQILGQGPELLVQFQDESVVDDSQLPKDRFSAERLKGVDSTLKIQPAELGDSAMYLCASSRSGSLTSYEQYFGPGTRLTVT.

The chain employs TRBV5-1 and TRBJ2-1; 9 bases are shared with TRBD2. The CDR3 contains 15 residues. Germline-derived CDR1 and CDR2 are SGHRS and YFSETQ. Unmatched junction bases numbered 6, after V lost 1 base and J lost 7 bases. This CDR3 reads CASSLRLAGSNEQFF. The DNA for the CDR3 is TGCGCCAGCAGCTTGCGGCTAGCGGGAAGTAATGAGCAGTTCTTC.

The CDR3 region is CASSDGQSYEQYF. DNA of the CDR3: TGTGCCAGCAGTGACGGACAGTCGTACGAGCAGTACTTC. V and J are TRBV6-4 and TRBJ2-7; D perhaps matches TRBD1 (6 bases). With 2 bases removed from V and 4 bases from J, the gap between germline ends came to 9 bases. CDR3 length equals 13 residues. Germline loops: CDR1 MRHNA, CDR2 SNTAGT.

The table lists this clone with a count of one. This chain links TRBV7-8 with TRBJ1-2, with 8 bases aligning to TRBD1. Losses at the gene ends were 1 base for V and 4 bases for J; bases not matched to a gene: 5. The CDR3 totals 15 residues. CDR1 SGHVS and CDR2 FQNEAQ come from the germline V gene. CDR3 loop: CASSLGSGGAYGYTF. The CDR3 region has the DNA TGTGCCAGCAGCTTAGGATCAGGGGGCGCCTATGGCTACACCTTC. Combining the CDR3 with reference TRBV7-8 and TRBJ1-2 gives the whole variable domain GAGVSQSPRYKVAKRGQDVALRCDPISGHVSLFWYQQALGQGPEFLTYFQNEAQLDKSGLPSDRFFAERPEGSVSTLKIQRTQQEDSAVYLCASSLGSGGAYGYTFGSGTRLTVV.

The V gene is TRBV6-5, the J gene TRBJ2-4; D perhaps matches TRBD1 (6 bases). The CDR3 runs to 14 residues. Germline V gives CDR1 MNHEY, CDR2 SVGAGI. Deletions cut 6 bases from V and 1 base from J, with 10 bases between. The CDR3 here is CASRGQGAKNIQYF. DNA for the CDR3: TGTGCCAGCAGGGGTCAGGGGGCCAAAAACATTCAGTACTTC.

This sequence joins TRBV9 and TRBJ2-3; 11 nucleotides agree with TRBD1. Germline loops: CDR1 SGDLS, CDR2 YYNGEE. The V gene end was trimmed by 2 bases and the J gene end by 6 bases; junction bases not matched to a gene: 5. This CDR3 has 15 residues. CDR3 sequence reads: CASSVGGQGGDTQYF. The CDR3 nucleotides read TGTGCCAGCAGCGTGGGGGGACAGGGGGGGGATACGCAGTATTTT.

The chain carries TRBV2 and TRBJ2-2; possible D gene TRBD2, 5 bases. V was pared by 6 bases and J by 7 bases, with 15 bases between. The V gene's germline CDR1 is SNHLY and CDR2 FYNNEI. The CDR3 sequence is 14 residues long. CDR3 loop: CASSRDSGIGELFF. The CDR3 nucleotides are TGTGCCAGCAGCCGGGATAGTGGTATCGGGGAGCTGTTTTTT. The variable domain in full, completed from reference TRBV2 and TRBJ2-2, reads EPEVTQTPSHQVTQMGQEVILRCVPISNHLYFYWYRQILGQKVEFLVSFYNNEISEKSEIFDDQFSVERPDGSNFTLKIRSTKLEDSAMYFCASSRDSGIGELFFGEGSRLTVL.